One and the same sample provided the 25 T cell receptor beta chains below, sequenced in a study of cytomegalovirus exposure and HLA in healthy donors. Assay used: immunoSEQ multiplex PCR; TCRdb lists only in-frame clones, some missing. The sample shows fewer than 85,000 clones, 94% of them seen only once. The sequenced sample consisted of PBMCs. Receptor source: a young woman in good health and CMV-seronegative.

This chain links TRBV6-1 with TRBJ1-2; D is perhaps TRBD1 (6 bases). This CDR3 is 15 amino acids long. In germline, CDR1 is MNHNS, CDR2 SASEGT. Between the trimmed V and J ends, which lost 6 bases and 3 bases, there was a span of 17 bases. The CDR3: CASRTTGKGDYGYTF. CDR3 nucleotide sequence: TGTGCCAGCAGAACTACAGGGAAGGGCGACTATGGCTACACCTTC.

The chain is built from TRBV4-1 and TRBJ1-5; the match to TRBD1 covers 7 bases. The CDR3 covers 13 residues. V shed 3 bases, J shed 7 bases, and the junction held 3 bases outside the gene matches. Germline CDR1 MGHRA, CDR2 YSYEKL. The CDR3 DNA follows: TGCGCCAGCAGCCATAGACAGGGCCAGCCCCAGCATTTT. As protein: CASSHRQGQPQHF.

The rearrangement uses TRBV5-6 and TRBJ1-1, with TRBD1 matching 7 bases. This CDR3 is 15 amino acids long. Trimming at V came to 2 bases and at J to 1 base, leaving 5 bases not matched to a gene. Germline loops: CDR1 SGHDT, CDR2 YYEEEE. The chain's CDR3 is CASSLGGIRNTEAFF. The CDR3 nucleotides are TGTGCCAGCAGCTTAGGGGGCATACGGAACACTGAAGCTTTCTTT.

The chain joins TRBV6-1 to TRBJ2-5; maybe TRBD1 (5 bases). The V gene's germline CDR1 is MNHNS and CDR2 SASEGT. V was cut by 10 bases and J by 2 bases, with 17 bases left in between. The CDR3 has 14 amino acids. This CDR3 is CATQRTYRQETQYF. The CDR3 DNA reads as TGTGCCACCCAGAGGACATACCGGCAAGAGACCCAGTACTTC.

This clone was recorded once. The chain carries TRBV19 and TRBJ2-1, with 16 bases aligning to TRBD2. The CDR3 spans 20 residues. CDR1 LNHDA and CDR2 SQIVND come from the germline V gene (reference sequence). The trim removed 4 bases at V and 1 base at J, leaving 10 bases unmatched. The CDR3 reads CASSRLLGLAGGRSYNEQFF. The CDR3 nucleotides are TGTGCCAGTAGTAGGCTTTTGGGACTAGCGGGGGGGCGTTCCTACAATGAGCAGTTCTTC.

This clone occurred once. The chain has TRBV6-7 and TRBJ2-1; TRBD2 aligns across 7 bases. TRBV6-7 has ORF status, its function being uncertain. Trimming removed 3 bases from V and 10 bases from J; junction bases left unmatched: 3. There are 12 residues in the CDR3. The CDR3 region is CASSYGRDEQFF. DNA of the CDR3: TGTGCCAGCAGTTATGGGAGGGACGAGCAGTTCTTC.

The chain is built from TRBV14 and TRBJ2-3; 8 bases map to TRBD1. The CDR3 loop spans 14 amino acids. Germline lookup yields CDR1 SGHDN and CDR2 FVKESK. J lost 2 bases, V lost 5 bases, and 3 bases had no gene match. CDR3 sequence: CASSRDRYTDTQYF. The CDR3, as DNA: TGTGCCAGCAGCAGGGACAGGTACACAGATACGCAGTATTTT. Full variable domain (outside the CDR3, taken from reference TRBV14 and TRBJ2-3): EAGVTQFPSHSVIEKGQTVTLRCDPISGHDNLYWYRRVMGKEIKFLLHFVKESKQDESGMPNNRFLAERTGGTYSTLKVQPAELEDSGVYFCASSRDRYTDTQYFGPGTRLTVL.

This sequence joins TRBV18 and TRBJ1-1, with D maybe TRBD1 (6 bases). CDR3 length equals 15 residues. The V and J ends lost 5 bases and 3 bases respectively, with 16 bases between them. Germline V gene data show CDR1 as KGHSH and CDR2 as LQKENI. CDR3 bases: TGTGCCAGCTCATCCAACAGGGTACGGGACACTGAAGCTTTCTTT. It encodes CASSSNRVRDTEAFF.

CDR3 sequence reads: CASSQDLRDGYTF. CDR3 coding DNA: TGTGCCAGCAGCCAAGATCTCAGGGATGGCTACACCTTC. This chain connects TRBV14 to TRBJ1-2, with D possibly matching TRBD1 (5 bases). The ends were cut back, 0 bases at V and 6 bases at J, with 8 bases in the middle. CDR3 length equals 13 residues. CDR1 SGHDN and CDR2 FVKESK come from the germline V gene.

The rearrangement links TRBV6-5 to TRBJ2-7, with 7 bases fitting TRBD1. Germline values: CDR1 MNHEY, CDR2 SVGAGI. The CDR3 has 14 amino acids. With 6 bases clipped from V and 2 bases from J, the junction kept 7 bases outside the gene matches. Written as DNA, the CDR3 is TGTGCCAGCAGCCCCCGACAGGGAACCTACGAGCAGTACTTC. It is translated as CASSPRQGTYEQYF.

V is TRBV28 and J is TRBJ1-4; a weak D match, TRBD1 (6 bases). The CDR3 spans 14 residues. Germline V gene sequence: CDR1 MDHEN, CDR2 SYDVKM. Trimming left V 7 bases short and J 8 bases short, with 17 bases between. CDR3 loop: CASTLGGALEKLFF. In DNA, the CDR3 is TGTGCCAGCACCCTAGGGGGGGCTCTGGAAAAACTGTTTTTT.

Points on this clone: One end of the junction varies from germline; a read error may be responsible. The chain links TRBV7-8 to TRBJ2-7, with 7 bases fitting TRBD1. There are 12 residues in the CDR3. Germline loops: CDR1 SGHVS, CDR2 FQNEAQ. CDR3 bases: TGTGCCAGCAGCTTAGGGGGCGACAGGGAGAACTTC. This codes for CASSLGGDRENF. Based on the CDR3 plus reference TRBV7-8 and TRBJ2-7, the full variable domain is GAGVSQSPRYKVAKRGQDVALRCDPISGHVSLFWYQQALGQGPEFLTYFQNEAQLDKSGLPSDRFFAERPEGSVSTLKIQRTQQEDSAVYLCASSLGGDRENFGPGTRLTVT.

The rearrangement links TRBV11-3 to TRBJ2-7; the D is unclear. V lost 2 bases and J 6 bases, leaving 11 bases between the germline ends. In germline, CDR1 is SGHNT, CDR2 YENEEA. There are 13 residues in the CDR3. This chain's CDR3 is CASSLTVPSEQYF. CDR3 coding DNA: TGTGCCAGCAGCTTAACAGTCCCAAGCGAGCAGTACTTC.

The chain recombines TRBV18 with TRBJ2-5; D not resolved. V was trimmed by 3 bases and J by 4 bases, leaving 3 bases between them. Germline loops: CDR1 KGHSH, CDR2 LQKENI. This CDR3 contains 11 residues. CDR3 protein: CASSPRETQYF. The CDR3 nucleotides read TGTGCCAGCTCACCTCGAGAGACCCAGTACTTC.

The gene calls are TRBV7-3 and TRBJ1-1; tentatively, D is TRBD1 (5 bases). The CDR3 has 13 residues. V dropped 8 bases and J dropped 0 bases, with 10 bases sitting between them. Germline loops: CDR1 SGHTA, CDR2 FQGTGA. As DNA, the CDR3 is TGTGCCAGCGCCACAGGATTGAACACTGAAGCTTTCTTT. Translating it yields CASATGLNTEAFF. Full variable domain (outside the CDR3, taken from reference TRBV7-3 and TRBJ1-1): GAGVSQTPSNKVTEKGKYVELRCDPISGHTALYWYRQSLGQGPEFLIYFQGTGAADDSGLPNDRFFAVRPEGSVSTLKIQRTERGDSAVYLCASATGLNTEAFFGQGTRLTVV.

The chain employs TRBV9 and TRBJ1-2, with D maybe TRBD1 (5 bases). The CDR3 runs 15 residues. V lost 4 bases and J lost 6, with 19 bases in between. Germline V gene lookup returns CDR1 SGDLS and CDR2 YYNGEE. The CDR3 loop is CASSYSTVLEDGYTF. CDR3 in DNA: TGTGCCAGCAGCTATTCGACAGTCCTCGAGGATGGCTACACCTTC.

The chain employs TRBV19 and TRBJ2-3, with a possible D match to TRBD1 (5 bases). This CDR3 spans 15 amino acids. Germline CDR1 is LNHDA and CDR2 is SQIVND (reference sequence). The V and J ends lost 5 bases and 0 bases respectively, with 12 bases between them. The CDR3 DNA is TGTGCCAGTAGTGGATCAGGGCATAGCACAGATACGCAGTATTTT. Encoded protein: CASSGSGHSTDTQYF.

The gene calls are TRBV28 and TRBJ1-2; TRBD1 is a possible D gene (6 bases). CDR1 is MDHEN and CDR2 is SYDVKM in the germline V gene. The CDR3 is 12 residues long. V was trimmed by 6 bases and J by 2 bases, leaving 7 bases between them. The CDR3 reads CASRDSNYGYTF. The CDR3 bases are TGTGCCAGCAGGGACAGCAACTATGGCTACACCTTC.

The chain joins TRBV6-6 to TRBJ2-3, with TRBD2 as a possible D gene (6 bases). The V and J ends lost 3 bases and 1 base respectively, with 11 bases between them. CDR1 is MNHNY, CDR2 SVGAGI, per germline (reference sequence). The CDR3 runs to 15 residues. The CDR3 nucleotides are TGTGCCAGCAGTTATTCGGGACTTCGCACAGATACGCAGTATTTT. Its protein product is CASSYSGLRTDTQYF.

J is TRBJ1-3 and V is TRBV13; no definite D call. The V end was cut by 1 base, the J end by 2 bases, with 15 bases between. This CDR3 contains 17 residues. The germline V gene has CDR1 PRHDT and CDR2 FYEKMQ (reference sequence). CDR3 coding DNA: TGTGCCAGCAGCTTAGAGGCCGACAACCTGCCTGGAAACACCATATATTTT. This sequence encodes CASSLEADNLPGNTIYF.

The sample holds one count of this clone. The J gene is TRBJ2-2, the V gene TRBV14, with TRBD1 identical over 8 bases. Germline V gene data show CDR1 as SGHDN and CDR2 as FVKESK. This CDR3 is built from 18 residues. V dropped 3 bases and J dropped 4; count of bases not matched to a gene: 13. As DNA, the CDR3 is TGTGCCAGCAGCCAGCGTCAGGGGGCAAGAGGTTTCACCGGGGAGCTGTTTTTT. Amino acid sequence: CASSQRQGARGFTGELFF.

This clone has a handful of counts. This rearrangement joins TRBV6-4 to TRBJ1-6, with TRBD1 identical over 11 bases. Germline loops: CDR1 MRHNA, CDR2 SNTAGT. The CDR3 has 15 amino acids. J lost 6 bases, V lost 2 bases, and 0 bases had no gene match. The CDR3: CASSDGTGGNSPLHF. Here the CDR3 DNA reads TGTGCCAGCAGTGACGGGACAGGGGGTAATTCACCCCTCCACTTT.

This clone was picked up a small number of times. This chain joins TRBV18 and TRBJ2-7; 9 positions match TRBD1. The length of the CDR3 is 15 residues. In germline, CDR1 is KGHSH, CDR2 LQKENI. V dropped 3 bases and J dropped 2; count of bases not matched to a gene: 5. The DNA of the CDR3 is TGTGCCAGCTCACCCGGACAGGGGATTACCTACGAGCAGTACTTC. Translating it yields CASSPGQGITYEQYF. The full variable domain, with the rest looked up from reference TRBV18 and TRBJ2-7, is NAGVMQNPRHLVRRRGQEARLRCSPMKGHSHVYWYRQLPEEGLKFMVYLQKENIIDESGMPKERFSAEFPKEGPSILRIQQVVRGDSAAYFCASSPGQGITYEQYFGPGTRLTVT.

The genes are TRBV27 and TRBJ2-7; 7 bases line up with TRBD1. CDR3 length equals 15 residues. Germline V gene data show CDR1 as MNHEY and CDR2 as SMNVEV (reference sequence). J was trimmed by 3 bases and V by 7 bases; bases with no gene match: 12. The CDR3 spells CASTSLATGLYEQYF. CDR3 nucleotide sequence: TGTGCCAGCACCTCCTTAGCGACAGGGCTCTACGAGCAGTACTTC.

V gene TRBV7-8 combines with J gene TRBJ1-5, with 7 nucleotides matching TRBD1. CDR3 length equals 16 residues. The germline gives CDR1 SGHVS, CDR2 FQNEAQ. The J segment lost 3 bases and the V segment lost 1 base, leaving 6 bases of the junction unmatched. CDR3 residues: CASSLVRDSPNQPQHF. DNA for the CDR3: TGTGCCAGCAGCTTAGTTAGGGACAGTCCCAATCAGCCCCAGCATTTT.